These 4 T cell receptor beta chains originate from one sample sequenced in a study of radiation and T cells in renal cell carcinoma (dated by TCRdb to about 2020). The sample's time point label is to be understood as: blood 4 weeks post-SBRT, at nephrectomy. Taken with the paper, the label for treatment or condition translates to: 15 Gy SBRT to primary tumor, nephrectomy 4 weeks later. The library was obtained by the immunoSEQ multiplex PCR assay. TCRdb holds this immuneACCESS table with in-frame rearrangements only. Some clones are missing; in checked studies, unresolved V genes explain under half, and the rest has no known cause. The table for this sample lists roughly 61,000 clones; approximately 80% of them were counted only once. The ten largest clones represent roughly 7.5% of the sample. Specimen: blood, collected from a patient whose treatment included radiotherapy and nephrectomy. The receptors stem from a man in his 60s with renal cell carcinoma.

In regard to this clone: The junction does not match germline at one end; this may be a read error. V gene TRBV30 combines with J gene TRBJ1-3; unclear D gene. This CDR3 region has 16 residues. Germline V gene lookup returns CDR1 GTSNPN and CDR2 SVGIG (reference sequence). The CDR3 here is CAWSVLDAGSGNAIYF. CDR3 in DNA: TGTGCCTGGAGTGTACTGGACGCCGGCTCCGGAAACGCCATATATTTT.

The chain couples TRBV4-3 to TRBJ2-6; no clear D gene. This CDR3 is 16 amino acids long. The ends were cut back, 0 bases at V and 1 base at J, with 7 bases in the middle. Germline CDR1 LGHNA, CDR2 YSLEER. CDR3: CASSQDHGSGANVLTF. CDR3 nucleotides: TGCGCCAGCAGCCAAGATCACGGTTCTGGGGCCAACGTCCTGACTTTC.

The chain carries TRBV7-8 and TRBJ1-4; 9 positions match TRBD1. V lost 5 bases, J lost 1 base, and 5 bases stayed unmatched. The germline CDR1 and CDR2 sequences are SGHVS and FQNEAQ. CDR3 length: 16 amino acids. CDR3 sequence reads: CASSGDRERTNEKLFF. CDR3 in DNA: TGTGCCAGCAGCGGGGACAGGGAAAGAACTAATGAAAAACTGTTTTTT.

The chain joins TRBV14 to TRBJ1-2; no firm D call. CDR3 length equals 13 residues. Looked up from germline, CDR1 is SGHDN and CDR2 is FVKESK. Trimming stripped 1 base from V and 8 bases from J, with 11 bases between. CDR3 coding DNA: TGTGCCAGCAGCCAAGGCCCCGGTTTAGGCTACACCTTC. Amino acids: CASSQGPGLGYTF.